Listed here are 27 T cell receptor beta chains from one sample, sequenced in a study of blood T cell repertoires in COVID-19. Here immunoSEQ multiplex PCR was the method, and the copy in TCRdb shows in-frame clones only, minus some. The data contain around 130,000 clones, roughly 82% of them seen just once; the ten biggest clones take up 12%. Sequencing was done on a sample of peripheral blood. Source of these receptors: a human donor in a cohort sampled during active COVID-19.

The genes are TRBV11-2 and TRBJ2-7, with 10 bases fitting TRBD2. Germline trimming cut 5 bases from V and 2 bases from J; bases unmatched to any gene: 6. CDR1 and CDR2 from the germline V gene are SGHAT and FQNNGV. The CDR3 length is 15 residues. In DNA, the CDR3 is TGTGCCAGCAGCGCCGGACTAGCGGAAACCTACGAGCAGTACTTC. Its protein is CASSAGLAETYEQYF.

The chain combines TRBV5-1 with TRBJ1-2; no clear D. The CDR3 covers 15 residues. Germline CDR1 is SGHRS and CDR2 is YFSETQ. Trimming removed 0 bases at V and 0 bases at J, with 9 bases between. CDR3 bases: TGCGCCAGCAGCTTGGCGTGGGGAGCTAACTATGGCTACACCTTC. Translation: CASSLAWGANYGYTF.

J is TRBJ2-3 and V is TRBV5-1, with TRBD1 matching 12 bases. Trimming removed 6 bases from V and 9 bases from J; junction bases left unmatched: 14. CDR3 size: 16 residues. Germline CDR1 and CDR2: SGHRS and YFSETQ. CDR3: CASKFSGTGGAGTQYF. CDR3 nucleotides: TGCGCCAGCAAATTCTCCGGGACAGGGGGCGCGGGGACGCAGTATTTT.

The chain recombines TRBV11-3 with TRBJ2-4, with 14 bases fitting TRBD2. Per the germline V gene, CDR1 is SGHNT and CDR2 is YENEEA. The CDR3 has 20 amino acids. Germline trimming cut 0 bases from V and 0 bases from J; bases unmatched to any gene: 7. Written as DNA, the CDR3 is TGTGCCAGCAGCTTAGAGGGACTAGCGGGGGTCCCCTTAGCCAAAAACATTCAGTACTTC. This encodes CASSLEGLAGVPLAKNIQYF.

This chain connects TRBV15 to TRBJ2-2; unclear D gene. The V end was cut by 5 bases, the J end by 1 base, with 17 bases between. Per the germline V gene, CDR1 is LNHNV and CDR2 is YYDKDF (reference sequence). The CDR3 has 17 residues. DNA of the CDR3: TGTGCCACCAGCGAGCAAGGCGGCGTCGGGAACACCGGGGAGCTGTTTTTT. Residues: CATSEQGGVGNTGELFF.

A single count supports this clone. This rearrangement joins TRBV7-8 to TRBJ1-6; TRBD1 matches 7 bases. CDR1 is SGHVS and CDR2 is FQNEAQ in the germline V gene. This CDR3 is 15 amino acids long. Germline trimming cut 4 bases from V and 7 bases from J; bases unmatched to any gene: 7. CDR3 protein: CASSWGQSVNSPLHF. As DNA, the CDR3 is TGTGCCAGCAGCTGGGGACAGTCCGTGAATTCACCCCTCCACTTT. Full variable domain (rest looked up from reference TRBV7-8 and TRBJ1-6): GAGVSQSPRYKVAKRGQDVALRCDPISGHVSLFWYQQALGQGPEFLTYFQNEAQLDKSGLPSDRFFAERPEGSVSTLKIQRTQQEDSAVYLCASSWGQSVNSPLHFGNGTRLTVT.

This sequence joins TRBV4-1 and TRBJ1-6; 8 positions agree with TRBD1. This CDR3 is built from 16 residues. Looked up from germline, CDR1 is MGHRA and CDR2 is YSYEKL. With 0 bases clipped from V and 6 bases from J, the junction kept 4 bases outside the gene matches. Here the CDR3 DNA reads TGCGCCAGCAGCCAAGATAGGACAGGGATTAATTCACCCCTCCACTTT. This encodes CASSQDRTGINSPLHF.

J is TRBJ2-3 and V is TRBV7-8, with 13 positions matching TRBD2. The junction had 7 bases not matched to a gene; V was cut back by 5 bases and J by 5 bases. The CDR3 spans 16 residues. Germline-derived CDR1 and CDR2 are SGHVS and FQNEAQ. This CDR3 is CASSPWTSGGVDTQYF. The DNA for the CDR3 is TGTGCCAGCAGCCCTTGGACTAGCGGGGGTGTAGATACGCAGTATTTT.

This chain links TRBV2 with TRBJ2-2; D perhaps matches TRBD2 (6 bases). The CDR3 spans 15 residues. Germline CDR1 SNHLY, CDR2 FYNNEI. The germline V and J ends were trimmed by 10 bases and 1 base, with 16 bases remaining between them. The CDR3 region is CATTRGFQNTGELFF. The CDR3 bases are TGTGCCACCACTCGGGGGTTTCAGAACACCGGGGAGCTGTTTTTT.

The gene calls are TRBV28 and TRBJ1-3; 8 bases are shared with TRBD1. V lost 7 bases and J lost 0; bases outside the gene matches: 8. The CDR3 has 16 amino acids. The germline CDR1 and CDR2 sequences are MDHEN and SYDVKM. The CDR3 bases are TGTGCCAGCACTCCCCAAACAGGGGGCTCTGGAAACACCATATATTTT. The encoded protein is CASTPQTGGSGNTIYF. The variable domain in full, completed from reference TRBV28 and TRBJ1-3, reads DVKVTQSSRYLVKRTGEKVFLECVQDMDHENMFWYRQDPGLGLRLIYFSYDVKMKEKGDIPEGYSVSREKKERFSLILESASTNQTSMYLCASTPQTGGSGNTIYFGEGSWLTVV.

The V and J genes are TRBV7-8 and TRBJ2-5, with 13 bases matching TRBD2. After removal of 4 bases from V and 5 bases from J, the junction contained 4 bases not matched to a gene. From germline, CDR1 is SGHVS and CDR2 FQNEAQ. The CDR3 spans 15 residues. The CDR3 loop reads CASSWTSGGSETQYF. The DNA of the CDR3 is TGTGCCAGCAGCTGGACTAGCGGGGGCTCGGAGACCCAGTACTTC.

The chain combines TRBV3-1 (or the pseudogene TRBV3-2) with TRBJ2-5, with 12 bases identical to TRBD2. CDR3 length: 16 amino acids. CDR1 is LGHDT and CDR2 is YNNKEL in the germline V gene (reference sequence). The ends lost 7 bases at V and 3 bases at J; junction bases unmatched: 9. The CDR3 loop is CASTVPGLAGKETQYF. CDR3 nucleotides: TGTGCCAGCACCGTACCTGGACTAGCGGGGAAAGAGACCCAGTACTTC.

The rearrangement joins TRBV27 to TRBJ2-1; D may be TRBD2 (6 bases). This CDR3 is built from 17 residues. V dropped 4 bases and J dropped 0 bases, with 16 bases sitting between them. CDR1 and CDR2 (germline): MNHEY, SMNVEV (reference sequence). CDR3 region: CASSSYAPGSSYNEQFF. CDR3 nucleotide sequence: TGTGCCAGCAGTTCGTATGCGCCCGGGAGCTCCTACAATGAGCAGTTCTTC.

The genes are TRBV10-3 and TRBJ1-5; 7 bases align to TRBD1. V lost 0 bases and J lost 3; bases outside the gene matches: 2. This CDR3 is 15 amino acids long. Per the germline V gene, CDR1 is ENHRY and CDR2 is SYGVKD. The CDR3 is CAISESGQLNQPQHF. The CDR3 bases are TGTGCCATCAGTGAGTCGGGACAGCTCAATCAGCCCCAGCATTTT.

The chain links TRBV18 to TRBJ2-3; possibly TRBD2 for D (5 bases). CDR1 is KGHSH and CDR2 is LQKENI in the germline V gene. This CDR3 comprises 15 residues. V gave up 3 bases and J gave up 5 bases, with 15 bases separating them. Here the CDR3 DNA reads TGTGCCAGCTCACCTGGAGTGGCCGAGGGAGATACGCAGTATTTT. Amino acid sequence: CASSPGVAEGDTQYF.

V usage is TRBV5-1 and J usage is TRBJ2-5; perhaps TRBD1 as D (6 bases). The CDR3 totals 15 residues. CDR1 is SGHRS and CDR2 is YFSETQ in the germline V gene. V was shortened by 4 bases and J by 7 bases, with 20 bases between the two germline ends. The CDR3 loop reads CASSGGQTLDGTQYF. The CDR3 DNA reads as TGCGCCAGCAGCGGAGGACAGACCCTTGACGGGACCCAGTACTTC.

V is TRBV12-3 or TRBV12-4 and J is TRBJ1-2; D is uncertain. V gave up 3 bases and J gave up 7 bases, with 12 bases separating them. The length of the CDR3 is 13 residues. CDR3 in DNA: TGTGCCAGCAGTTTCAATCCTCGGGGTGGCTACACCTTC. It is translated as CASSFNPRGGYTF.

V and J are TRBV5-1 and TRBJ2-2; TRBD2 matches 14 bases. Germline V gives CDR1 SGHRS, CDR2 YFSETQ. This CDR3 comprises 18 residues. Germline trimming cut 0 bases from V and 1 base from J; bases unmatched to any gene: 2. This chain's CDR3 is CASSLAGTSGGNTGELFF. The CDR3 bases are TGCGCCAGCAGCTTGGCCGGGACTAGCGGGGGGAACACCGGGGAGCTGTTTTTT.

This chain uses TRBV9 with TRBJ1-5; TRBD1 agrees at 8 bases. The CDR3 has 15 residues. Germline CDR1 and CDR2: SGDLS and YYNGEE. J lost 3 bases, V lost 2 bases, and 4 bases had no gene match. In nucleotides, the CDR3 is TGTGCCAGCAGCGTTGGGACAGGCCCCAATCAGCCCCAGCATTTT. Amino acid sequence: CASSVGTGPNQPQHF.

The chain has TRBV27 and TRBJ2-4; 11 nucleotides line up with TRBD2. The germline gives CDR1 MNHEY, CDR2 SMNVEV (reference sequence). V trimming: 6 bases; J trimming: 7 bases; junction bases outside the gene matches: 11. This CDR3 has 16 residues. CDR3 loop: CASSLTSGGAWNIQYF. The CDR3 DNA reads as TGTGCCAGCAGCCTAACTAGCGGGGGCGCTTGGAACATTCAGTACTTC.

The chain uses TRBV2 and TRBJ1-5; D is unclear. The germline gives CDR1 SNHLY, CDR2 FYNNEI. The ends were cut back, 7 bases at V and 9 bases at J, with 19 bases in the middle. The CDR3 totals 14 residues. The CDR3 sequence: CASNRERAQGPQHF. The CDR3 nucleotides are TGTGCCAGCAATAGAGAGAGGGCTCAAGGGCCCCAGCATTTT.

This chain joins TRBV19 and TRBJ1-5; 9 bases are a match to TRBD1. V gave up 6 bases and J gave up 6 bases; unmatched junction bases: 6. The CDR3 consists of 14 residues. Germline CDR1 and CDR2: LNHDA and SQIVND (reference sequence). DNA of the CDR3: TGTGCCAGTAGGCTACAGGGGGCAGGTCAGCCCCAGCATTTT. Translating it yields CASRLQGAGQPQHF.

This clone was seen a handful of times. The chain carries TRBV10-1 and TRBJ1-5; no clear D. Trimming cost V 4 bases and J 5 bases, with 9 bases left between them. The CDR3 is 13 residues long. Germline-derived CDR1 and CDR2 are WNHNN and SYGVQD (reference sequence). CDR3 sequence: CASSALHYQPQHF. CDR3 DNA sequence: TGCGCCAGCAGTGCCCTCCACTATCAGCCCCAGCATTTT.

The rearrangement uses TRBV12-3 or TRBV12-4 and TRBJ1-2; D is unclear. The CDR3 is 13 residues long. Trimming left V 9 bases short and J 6 bases short, with 17 bases between. The CDR3 sequence: CASRRAGEDGYTF. The DNA for the CDR3 is TGTGCCAGTAGGCGGGCCGGTGAGGATGGCTACACCTTC.

The V gene is TRBV27, the J gene TRBJ2-5, with 13 nucleotides matching TRBD2. The ends lost 1 base at V and 4 bases at J; junction bases unmatched: 3. This CDR3 contains 16 residues. Germline assignment: CDR1 MNHEY and CDR2 SMNVEV (reference sequence). The CDR3 here is CASSLYGLAGAETQYF. The CDR3 DNA reads TGTGCCAGCAGTTTATACGGACTAGCGGGGGCAGAGACCCAGTACTTC.

The DNA for the CDR3 is TGCGCCAGCATAAGACTGACAGGGGTCGGGCCAGATGGGTGGACCGGGGAGCTGTTTTTT. This gives the protein CASIRLTGVGPDGWTGELFF. The V and J genes are TRBV10-1 and TRBJ2-2, with 8 bases lining up with TRBD1. Germline V gene data show CDR1 as WNHNN and CDR2 as SYGVQD (reference sequence). The CDR3 has 20 amino acids. Trimming cost V 7 bases and J 5 bases; bases outside gene matches: 24.

V and J are TRBV5-1 and TRBJ2-7; D gene ambiguous. The CDR3 runs 16 residues. V was shortened by 5 bases and J by 5 bases, with 23 bases between the two germline ends. CDR1 SGHRS and CDR2 YFSETQ come from the germline V gene. CDR3 nucleotide sequence: TGCGCCAGCAGTCAGTCAGTCCTTACCGAATTTGACGAGCAGTACTTC. Protein product: CASSQSVLTEFDEQYF.